The entry that follows covers one TCR beta chain sequence. Other DNA sequences in the sample encode the same CDR3. This entry is derived from a study of blood T cell repertoires in COVID-19. Method: immunoSEQ multiplex PCR; TCRdb's copy keeps in-frame clones and lacks some. This sample carries over 85,000 clones, 65% to 80% of them seen once, and the ten largest clones take 6.5% to 8.5%. From germline, CDR1 is KGHDR and CDR2 SFDVKD. With 3 bases clipped from V and 6 bases from J, the junction kept 3 bases outside the gene matches. CDR3 length: 14 residues. J is TRBJ1-2 and V is TRBV24-1; 10 nucleotides align to TRBD1. This receptor was identified in a woman aged 55-69 years with acute or convalescent COVID-19. Sequenced material: peripheral blood. CDR3 DNA: TGTGCCACCAGTGATCCCGGACAGGGGGATGGCTACACCTTC. Amino acid sequence: CATSDPGQGDGYTF.